The 21 T cell receptor beta chains below come from one sample, sequenced in a study of T cell changes during pregnancy in multiple sclerosis. The method was immunoSEQ multiplex PCR; TCRdb's version includes in-frame clones alone and lacks a portion of them. Found here are approximately 30,000 clones, 85% to 95% of them singletons; the top ten hold around 0.44%. Specimen: CD4+ T cells from peripheral blood mononuclear cells, collected after pregnancy. These receptors originate from a female donor with multiple sclerosis, enrolled in a pregnancy study.

The chain links TRBV7-9 to TRBJ2-1; TRBD1 aligns across 7 bases. After removal of 2 bases from V and 8 bases from J, the junction contained 6 bases not matched to a gene. The CDR3 runs to 14 residues. Germline CDR1 is SEHNR and CDR2 is FQNEAQ (reference sequence). The CDR3 region is CASSLRTGGDEQFF. The CDR3 DNA reads as TGTGCCAGCAGCTTAAGGACAGGTGGGGATGAGCAGTTCTTC. Drawing the rest from reference TRBV7-9 and TRBJ2-1, the complete variable domain is DTGVSQNPRHKITKRGQNVTFRCDPISEHNRLYWYRQTLGQGPEFLTYFQNEAQLEKSRLLSDRFSAERPKGSFSTLEIQRTEQGDSAMYLCASSLRTGGDEQFFGPGTRLTVL.

The chain is built from TRBV7-6 and TRBJ2-2; D may be TRBD2 (6 bases). Germline V CDR1 and CDR2: SGHVS, FNYEAQ. The V end lost 4 bases, the J end lost 6 bases, and 12 bases lay between the germline ends. The CDR3 runs to 14 residues. The CDR3 coding sequence is TGTGCCAGCAGCTCACTAGCTCTACCCGGGGAGCTGTTTTTT. Protein sequence: CASSSLALPGELFF.

The gene calls are TRBV7-9 and TRBJ1-1; perhaps TRBD1 as D (6 bases). Germline lookup yields CDR1 SEHNR and CDR2 FQNEAQ (reference sequence). V was trimmed by 5 bases and J by 7 bases, leaving 11 bases between them. The CDR3 length is 12 residues. CDR3 nucleotide sequence: TGTGCCAGCAGCGGGGACAATAATGAAGCTTTCTTT. This encodes CASSGDNNEAFF.

The gene calls are TRBV27 and TRBJ1-4; weak D call: TRBD1 (5 bases). Germline CDR1 and CDR2: MNHEY and SMNVEV (reference sequence). V was shortened by 5 bases and J by 0 bases, with 19 bases between the two germline ends. The CDR3 sequence is 18 residues long. CDR3 DNA: TGTGCCAGCAGTGTACGGTCCCGGGGGGGACCAACTAATGAAAAACTGTTTTTT. Translation gives CASSVRSRGGPTNEKLFF.

This rearrangement joins TRBV7-2 to TRBJ2-4; TRBD1 might be the D (6 bases). V lost 5 bases and J 8 bases, leaving 16 bases between the germline ends. The CDR3 consists of 14 residues. Germline V gives CDR1 SGHTA, CDR2 FQGNSA. CDR3 protein: CASSRDRPWDIQYF. DNA of the CDR3: TGTGCCAGCAGCCGAGACAGGCCTTGGGACATTCAGTACTTC.

The V gene is TRBV7-2, the J gene TRBJ1-4; tentatively, D is TRBD1 (5 bases). Germline V gives CDR1 SGHTA, CDR2 FQGNSA. The CDR3 consists of 13 residues. Trimming pared 2 bases from V and 8 bases from J, leaving 9 bases between. The CDR3 loop reads CASSLNRLEKLFF. The CDR3 DNA follows: TGTGCCAGCAGCTTAAACAGGCTGGAAAAACTGTTTTTT.

The J gene is TRBJ2-1, the V gene TRBV6-1; TRBD2 aligns across 9 bases. The CDR3 loop spans 15 amino acids. Germline CDR1 is MNHNS and CDR2 is SASEGT. V shed 6 bases and J 0 bases; nucleotides not matched to a gene: 3. The CDR3 region is CASSALAGSYNEQFF. In DNA form, the CDR3 reads TGTGCCAGCAGCGCACTAGCGGGCTCCTACAATGAGCAGTTCTTC.

This chain uses TRBV5-8 with TRBJ2-5; tentatively, D is TRBD1 (7 bases). The V end lost 0 bases, the J end lost 4 bases, and 10 bases lay between the germline ends. The CDR3 consists of 14 residues. Germline CDR1 is SGHTS and CDR2 is YDEGEE. CDR3 protein: CASSLGQGGETQYF. The CDR3, as DNA: TGTGCCAGCAGCTTGGGACAGGGAGGAGAGACCCAGTACTTC.

This chain links TRBV5-1 with TRBJ2-7; TRBD1 agrees at 9 bases. The CDR3 has 14 amino acids. Germline V CDR1 and CDR2: SGHRS, YFSETQ. The ends lost 4 bases at V and 5 bases at J; junction bases unmatched: 7. Here the CDR3 DNA reads TGCGCCAGCAGCACGGCGGGACAGGGAAACGAGCAGTACTTC. It specifies CASSTAGQGNEQYF. The whole variable domain, remainder taken from reference TRBV5-1 and TRBJ2-7, is KAGVTQTPRYLIKTRGQQVTLSCSPISGHRSVSWYQQTPGQGLQFLFEYFSETQRNKGNFPGRFSGRQFSNSRSEMNVSTLELGDSALYLCASSTAGQGNEQYFGPGTRLTVT.

The rearrangement uses TRBV18 and TRBJ2-7; 8 bases line up with TRBD2. The junction had 3 bases not matched to a gene; V was cut back by 2 bases and J by 3 bases. The CDR3 is 14 amino acids. Per the germline V gene, CDR1 is KGHSH and CDR2 is LQKENI. DNA of the CDR3: TGTGCCAGCTCACCAAGCCGGGAGGGCTACGAGCAGTACTTC. This codes for CASSPSREGYEQYF.

The chain combines TRBV9 with TRBJ1-3; D ambiguous. Germline values: CDR1 SGDLS, CDR2 YYNGEE. CDR3 length: 17 residues. Trimming cost V 3 bases and J 0 bases, with 16 bases left between them. The CDR3 sequence: CASSEFPLASSGNTIYF. CDR3 nucleotides: TGTGCCAGCAGCGAGTTCCCCCTTGCGAGCTCTGGAAACACCATATATTTT.

This clone appeared once. V and J are TRBV9 and TRBJ2-5; the D gene is possibly TRBD2 (6 bases). CDR3 length: 15 amino acids. Germline V gene data show CDR1 as SGDLS and CDR2 as YYNGEE. Trimming shortened V by 0 bases and J by 1 base, and 10 bases separated the two germline ends. The CDR3 region has the DNA TGTGCCAGCAGCGTAGGTGGGGGGTTCCAAGAGACCCAGTACTTC. Translated, it gives CASSVGGGFQETQYF. Supplemented by reference TRBV9 and TRBJ2-5, the full variable domain reads DSGVTQTPKHLITATGQRVTLRCSPRSGDLSVYWYQQSLDQGLQFLIQYYNGEERAKGNILERFSAQQFPDLHSELNLSSLELGDSALYFCASSVGGGFQETQYFGPGTRLLVL.

This clone was seen only a few times. This rearrangement joins TRBV6-4 to TRBJ2-5; D perhaps matches TRBD2 (5 bases). The CDR3 runs to 14 residues. Trimming took off 2 bases at V and 3 bases at J, with 10 bases between the two ends. Germline CDR1 and CDR2: MRHNA and SNTAGT. The CDR3 bases are TGTGCCAGCAGTGACGGGCTAGCCGAAGAGACCCAGTACTTC. This translates into CASSDGLAEETQYF.

CDR3 residues: CASSSIGTSPYEQYF. CDR3 sequence (DNA): TGTGCCAGCAGCTCAATCGGGACTAGTCCCTACGAGCAGTACTTC. V gene TRBV28 combines with J gene TRBJ2-7; TRBD2 matches 8 bases. Per germline, CDR1 MDHEN and CDR2 SYDVKM. After removal of 6 bases from V and 2 bases from J, the junction contained 9 bases not matched to a gene. The CDR3 is 15 amino acids.

The chain combines TRBV7-6 with TRBJ2-7; maybe TRBD2 (5 bases). V dropped 3 bases and J dropped 1 base, with 10 bases sitting between them. This CDR3 is 14 amino acids long. Germline CDR1 and CDR2: SGHVS and FNYEAQ. The CDR3 bases are TGTGCCAGCAGCTTTGCGGGCCCTTCCTACGAGCAGTACTTC. Protein: CASSFAGPSYEQYF.

The chain joins TRBV19 to TRBJ1-6; 9 nucleotides align to TRBD1. The ends lost 7 bases at V and 9 bases at J; junction bases unmatched: 7. Germline CDR1 and CDR2: LNHDA and SQIVND (reference sequence). This CDR3 is 14 amino acids long. CDR3: CASTSGQGSSPLHF. CDR3 DNA: TGTGCCAGTACCTCTGGACAGGGGAGTTCACCCCTCCACTTT.

This clone has a single count. V gene TRBV11-2 combines with J gene TRBJ2-1; D is perhaps TRBD1 (5 bases). The CDR3 extends over 15 amino acids. Germline V CDR1 and CDR2: SGHAT, FQNNGV. Trimming pared 0 bases from V and 1 base from J, leaving 7 bases between. The CDR3 coding sequence is TGTGCCAGCAGCTTAGATCCAGGGTCCTACAATGAGCAGTTCTTC. Translating it yields CASSLDPGSYNEQFF. Full variable domain (missing parts from reference TRBV11-2 and TRBJ2-1): EAGVAQSPRYKIIEKRQSVAFWCNPISGHATLYWYQQILGQGPKLLIQFQNNGVVDDSQLPKDRFSAERLKGVDSTLKIQPAKLEDSAVYLCASSLDPGSYNEQFFGPGTRLTVL.

The V gene is TRBV7-8, the J gene TRBJ2-3, with 9 bases aligning to TRBD2. The CDR3 length is 21 residues. The trim removed 5 bases at V and 1 base at J, leaving 22 bases unmatched. Looked up from germline, CDR1 is SGHVS and CDR2 is FQNEAQ. The CDR3, as DNA: TGTGCCAGCAGCCGCTCCCAATTAGCGGGAGTGAGGTCGGGTGGCACAGATACGCAGTATTTT. Encoded protein: CASSRSQLAGVRSGGTDTQYF.

V and J are TRBV7-2 and TRBJ2-2; D is undetermined. V gave up 5 bases and J gave up 3 bases, with 4 bases separating them. CDR1 is SGHTA, CDR2 FQGNSA, per germline. The CDR3 sequence is 12 residues long. CDR3 sequence reads: CASSQYTGELFF. The DNA of the CDR3 is TGTGCCAGCAGCCAATACACCGGGGAGCTGTTTTTT.

This chain uses TRBV5-1 with TRBJ2-1; 9 bases line up with TRBD1. J was trimmed by 7 bases and V by 4 bases; bases with no gene match: 9. The CDR3 extends over 15 amino acids. Germline V lookup: CDR1 SGHRS, CDR2 YFSETQ. The CDR3 here is CASSDRTGEVNEQFF. The CDR3 coding sequence is TGCGCCAGCAGCGATCGGACAGGGGAAGTGAATGAGCAGTTCTTC.

This clone showed up just once. The rearrangement joins TRBV6-4 to TRBJ1-1; 7 bases agree with TRBD1. The CDR3 is 13 amino acids. Germline trimming cut 6 bases from V and 1 base from J; bases unmatched to any gene: 2. Per germline, CDR1 MRHNA and CDR2 SNTAGT. Here the CDR3 DNA reads TGTGCCAGCAGGGGACAGACGAACACTGAAGCTTTCTTT. It yields the protein CASRGQTNTEAFF.